These 28 T cell receptor beta chains were sequenced from one sample in a study of PD-1 blockade in classical Hodgkin lymphoma. The assay was immunoSEQ multiplex PCR, and TCRdb's table has in-frame clones only and misses some. The data contain roughly 77,000 clones, 85% to 95% of them singletons. Time point: newly diagnosed, previously untreated cHL patient sample. Sequences were obtained from peripheral blood mononuclear cells (PBMCs). The receptors were sampled from a human donor with classical Hodgkin lymphoma.

V gene TRBV2 combines with J gene TRBJ1-2; D possibly corresponds to TRBD1 (5 bases). The CDR3 loop spans 13 amino acids. CDR1 is SNHLY, CDR2 FYNNEI, per germline. Trimming took 4 bases from V and 5 from J, leaving 11 bases between them. CDR3 coding DNA: TGTGCCAGCAGTGCTGACAGTTTATATGGCTACACCTTC. It translates to CASSADSLYGYTF.

The chain couples TRBV5-1 to TRBJ1-6, with 7 positions matching TRBD1. The CDR3 totals 17 residues. Losses at the gene ends were 4 bases for V and 1 base for J; bases not matched to a gene: 8. Germline V gene data show CDR1 as SGHRS and CDR2 as YFSETQ. The chain's CDR3 is CASSHDRVQSYNSPLHF. In DNA form, the CDR3 reads TGCGCCAGCAGCCACGACAGGGTCCAGTCCTATAATTCACCCCTCCACTTT.

The chain employs TRBV7-9 and TRBJ1-1, with a tentative D call TRBD1 (5 bases). There are 13 residues in the CDR3. V was trimmed by 5 bases and J by 6 bases, leaving 13 bases between them. Germline V gene lookup returns CDR1 SEHNR and CDR2 FQNEAQ (reference sequence). This CDR3 is CASSPPEGPEAFF. CDR3 DNA sequence: TGTGCCAGCAGCCCCCCCGAGGGGCCTGAAGCTTTCTTT. The full variable domain, its missing parts supplied by reference TRBV7-9 and TRBJ1-1, is DTGVSQNPRHKITKRGQNVTFRCDPISEHNRLYWYRQTLGQGPEFLTYFQNEAQLEKSRLLSDRFSAERPKGSFSTLEIQRTEQGDSAMYLCASSPPEGPEAFFGQGTRLTVV.

The rearrangement uses TRBV5-1 and TRBJ1-2, with a possible D match to TRBD1 (6 bases). Germline CDR1 SGHRS, CDR2 YFSETQ. There are 12 residues in the CDR3. Trimming shortened V by 4 bases and J by 7 bases, and 11 bases separated the two germline ends. The CDR3 reads CASSQQGSGYTF. DNA for the CDR3: TGCGCCAGCAGCCAGCAGGGGAGTGGCTACACCTTC.

V usage is TRBV27 and J usage is TRBJ1-5; D not resolved. This CDR3 spans 13 amino acids. Germline CDR1 and CDR2: MNHEY and SMNVEV (reference sequence). V lost 3 bases, J lost 2 bases, and 5 bases lay in between. The CDR3 loop is CASSLDGNQPQHF. For the CDR3, the DNA is TGTGCCAGCAGTTTGGACGGCAATCAGCCCCAGCATTTT.

Worth noting for this clone: Different DNA sequences within this sample yield the same CDR3. V usage is TRBV9 and J usage is TRBJ2-1, with TRBD1 matching over 9 bases. This CDR3 is built from 14 residues. CDR1 is SGDLS and CDR2 is YYNGEE in the germline V gene. V was pared by 2 bases and J by 6 bases, with 3 bases of the junction left unmatched. The CDR3 spells CASSVRDRVNEQFF. The CDR3 bases are TGTGCCAGCAGCGTCCGGGACAGGGTCAATGAGCAGTTCTTC.

This sequence joins TRBV18 and TRBJ1-4; no clear D gene. Trimming left V 3 bases short and J 8 bases short, with 10 bases between. Per the germline V gene, CDR1 is KGHSH and CDR2 is LQKENI. The CDR3 is made up of 13 amino acids. DNA of the CDR3: TGTGCCAGCTCACCGATGCCAGGCGAAAAACTGTTTTTT. It yields the protein CASSPMPGEKLFF.

This clone was counted once. This chain links TRBV2 with TRBJ1-2, with D maybe TRBD1 (5 bases). Trimming shortened V by 9 bases and J by 8 bases, and 10 bases separated the two germline ends. Germline V gene sequence: CDR1 SNHLY, CDR2 FYNNEI. The CDR3 runs to 10 residues. The chain's CDR3 is CARQRGGYTF. The CDR3 bases are TGTGCCAGACAGCGGGGGGGCTACACCTTC.

The rearrangement uses TRBV7-8 and TRBJ2-5, with a tentative D call TRBD1 (6 bases). The CDR3 has 13 residues. V lost 5 bases to trimming and J lost 5 bases, with 12 bases between them. Germline V gene lookup returns CDR1 SGHVS and CDR2 FQNEAQ. The CDR3 bases are TGTGCCAGCAGCCCAGGGGTTCGGGAGACCCAGTACTTC. Encoded protein: CASSPGVRETQYF. Full variable domain (remainder filled in from reference TRBV7-8 and TRBJ2-5): GAGVSQSPRYKVAKRGQDVALRCDPISGHVSLFWYQQALGQGPEFLTYFQNEAQLDKSGLPSDRFFAERPEGSVSTLKIQRTQQEDSAVYLCASSPGVRETQYFGPGTRLLVL.

In this sample, this clone turned up once. In the same sample, other DNA sequences code for this CDR3. The rearrangement joins TRBV18 to TRBJ1-2, with 8 bases fitting TRBD1. The CDR3 length is 18 residues. Germline V gene sequence: CDR1 KGHSH, CDR2 LQKENI. V lost 3 bases to trimming and J lost 7 bases; unmatched junction nucleotides: 19. DNA of the CDR3: TGTGCCAGCTCACCTACTCTCCCCGACCGGACAGGGTCTGGTGGCTACACCTTC. Its protein product is CASSPTLPDRTGSGGYTF.

This clone was counted once. The chain recombines TRBV7-2 with TRBJ1-5, with D unclear. Germline CDR1 reads SGHTA; CDR2 reads FQGNSA. The CDR3 loop spans 15 amino acids. Trimming pared 1 base from V and 4 bases from J, leaving 11 bases between. The CDR3 DNA reads as TGTGCCAGCAGCTTAGGGCTTGGCAGGAATCAGCCCCAGCATTTT. It specifies CASSLGLGRNQPQHF.

This clone was seen a single time. Here the CDR3 DNA reads TGTGCCAGCAGCTTAAGCGACAGCGGGGGGGATACGCAGTATTTT. This sequence encodes CASSLSDSGGDTQYF. The genes are TRBV11-2 and TRBJ2-3; 9 positions match TRBD2. The V segment lost 2 bases and the J segment 6 bases; nucleotides outside the gene matches: 6. CDR3 length: 15 amino acids. Germline CDR1 and CDR2: SGHAT and FQNNGV.

The J gene is TRBJ1-6, the V gene TRBV7-2; 9 bases match TRBD1. With 5 bases clipped from V and 6 bases from J, the junction kept 8 bases outside the gene matches. Germline CDR1 SGHTA, CDR2 FQGNSA. There are 16 residues in the CDR3. CDR3 sequence: CASSPLGQGGNSPLHF. CDR3 DNA sequence: TGTGCCAGCAGCCCCCTGGGACAGGGCGGTAATTCACCCCTCCACTTT.

V and J are TRBV28 and TRBJ1-4, with D uncertain. CDR1 and CDR2 from the germline V gene are MDHEN and SYDVKM. The CDR3 length is 16 residues. V was clipped by 0 bases and J by 0 bases, with 8 bases between them. CDR3 in amino acids: CASSLWSDATNEKLFF. The DNA for the CDR3 is TGTGCCAGCAGTTTATGGTCAGATGCAACTAATGAAAAACTGTTTTTT.

The chain employs TRBV10-3 and TRBJ2-6; no clear D. The CDR3 runs 13 residues. Germline V gene sequence: CDR1 ENHRY, CDR2 SYGVKD. Trimming removed 8 bases from V and 0 bases from J, with 5 bases in between. The CDR3 sequence is CAIQNSGANVLTF. The CDR3 nucleotides read TGTGCCATCCAAAACTCTGGGGCCAACGTCCTGACTTTC.

The genes are TRBV11-2 and TRBJ2-3; D is undetermined. V was clipped by 3 bases and J by 3 bases, with 10 bases between them. The CDR3 covers 14 residues. CDR1 SGHAT and CDR2 FQNNGV come from the germline V gene. CDR3 residues: CASSLALLTDTQYF. DNA of the CDR3: TGTGCCAGCAGCTTGGCTCTTCTGACAGATACGCAGTATTTT.

A single count supports this clone. This sequence joins TRBV9 and TRBJ1-1; D may be TRBD1 (5 bases). CDR3 length: 14 amino acids. The germline gives CDR1 SGDLS, CDR2 YYNGEE. Between the trimmed V and J ends, which lost 3 bases and 1 base, there was a span of 10 bases. The CDR3 reads CASSGLTENTEAFF. The CDR3 bases are TGTGCCAGCAGCGGACTGACAGAGAACACTGAAGCTTTCTTT.

CDR3 loop: CASRATGEGTEAFF. DNA for the CDR3: TGTGCCAGCAGGGCGACAGGGGAGGGGACTGAAGCTTTCTTT. V and J are TRBV2 and TRBJ1-1, with 8 bases lining up with TRBD1. This CDR3 comprises 14 residues. Germline V gene data show CDR1 as SNHLY and CDR2 as FYNNEI. Trimming removed 6 bases from V and 5 bases from J; junction bases left unmatched: 8.

The J gene is TRBJ1-3, the V gene TRBV19; perhaps TRBD1 as D (5 bases). CDR1 and CDR2 (germline): LNHDA, SQIVND (reference sequence). The CDR3 spans 17 residues. Trimming left V 2 bases short and J 0 bases short, with 14 bases between. The CDR3 region has the DNA TGTGCCAGTAGTATATGGCAGGGCCAGAGCTCTGGAAACACCATATATTTT. This sequence encodes CASSIWQGQSSGNTIYF.

J is TRBJ1-5 and V is TRBV7-9; TRBD1 is a possible D gene (5 bases). The CDR3 extends over 14 amino acids. Trimming removed 4 bases from V and 3 bases from J, with 10 bases in between. Germline assignment: CDR1 SEHNR and CDR2 FQNEAQ (reference sequence). CDR3 nucleotide sequence: TGTGCCAGCAGCTCCACCGGGACCAATCAGCCCCAGCATTTT. It translates to CASSSTGTNQPQHF.

The J gene is TRBJ1-1, the V gene TRBV19, with a tentative D call TRBD1 (6 bases). The CDR3 has 15 residues. Trimming removed 1 base from V and 3 bases from J, with 12 bases in between. Germline-derived CDR1 and CDR2 are LNHDA and SQIVND (reference sequence). This chain's CDR3 is CASSIVGGGDTEAFF. The DNA for the CDR3 is TGTGCCAGTAGTATAGTAGGAGGGGGTGACACTGAAGCTTTCTTT.

Remarks on this clone: The junction differs from germline at one of its ends, possibly a read error. The CDR3, as DNA: TGTGCCAGCAGTGAAGCATTCAGAATAAATTCACCCTTCCACTTT. Residues: CASSEAFRINSPFHF. The gene calls are TRBV2 and TRBJ1-6, with unresolved D. The CDR3 is 15 amino acids. The V gene's germline CDR1 is SNHLY and CDR2 FYNNEI.

This clone was counted a single time. The chain joins TRBV20-1 to TRBJ1-1; D ambiguous. Per germline, CDR1 DFQATT and CDR2 SNEGSKA (reference sequence). The length of the CDR3 is 11 residues. The V gene lost 4 bases and the J gene lost 1 base, with 4 bases spanning the gap. The CDR3 nucleotides read TGCAGTGCTAAAGGGAACACTGAAGCTTTCTTT. This translates into CSAKGNTEAFF.

V usage is TRBV2 and J usage is TRBJ2-3, with D unresolved. V was cut by 9 bases and J by 6 bases, with 10 bases left in between. Germline V gene data show CDR1 as SNHLY and CDR2 as FYNNEI. CDR3 length: 11 amino acids. The CDR3 sequence is CARQTRDTQYF. CDR3 bases: TGTGCCAGGCAGACCCGGGATACGCAGTATTTT.

This sequence joins TRBV5-8 and TRBJ1-2; D not certain. V lost 5 bases and J 2 bases, leaving 16 bases between the germline ends. This CDR3 spans 15 amino acids. The germline V gene encodes CDR1 SGHTS and CDR2 YDEGEE. Here the CDR3 reads CASSTGSLENYGYTF. CDR3 in DNA: TGTGCCAGCAGTACTGGGTCCTTGGAGAACTATGGCTACACCTTC.

The rearrangement joins TRBV25-1 to TRBJ1-4, with TRBD1 identical over 8 bases. The CDR3 loop spans 14 amino acids. Germline V gene data show CDR1 as MGHDK and CDR2 as SYGVNS. The trim removed 2 bases at V and 8 bases at J, leaving 4 bases unmatched. The CDR3 spells CASSEPRGQEKLFF. The CDR3 region has the DNA TGTGCCAGCAGTGAACCCAGGGGGCAGGAAAAACTGTTTTTT. The variable domain in full, completed from reference TRBV25-1 and TRBJ1-4, reads EADIYQTPRYLVIGTGKKITLECSQTMGHDKMYWYQQDPGMELHLIHYSYGVNSTEKGDLSSESTVSRIRTEHFPLTLESARPSHTSQYLCASSEPRGQEKLFFGSGTQLSVL.

V is TRBV14 and J is TRBJ2-7; tentatively, D is TRBD2 (5 bases). The germline V gene encodes CDR1 SGHDN and CDR2 FVKESK. The CDR3 has 13 residues. The ends were cut back, 0 bases at V and 10 bases at J, with 13 bases in the middle. CDR3 coding DNA: TGTGCCAGCAGCCAAGATCAGCGGCAAATACAGTACTTC. This encodes CASSQDQRQIQYF. Full variable domain (outside the CDR3, taken from reference TRBV14 and TRBJ2-7): EAGVTQFPSHSVIEKGQTVTLRCDPISGHDNLYWYRRVMGKEIKFLLHFVKESKQDESGMPNNRFLAERTGGTYSTLKVQPAELEDSGVYFCASSQDQRQIQYFGPGTRLTVT.

In this sample, this clone turned up once. The gene calls are TRBV10-2 and TRBJ1-2; TRBD1 might be the D (6 bases). This CDR3 comprises 14 residues. Trimming removed 0 bases at V and 6 bases at J, with 11 bases between. The germline V gene encodes CDR1 WSHSY and CDR2 SAAADI. The CDR3 DNA reads TGCGCCAGCAGTGAGTCACAGGGTAGAGATGGCTACACCTTC. This translates into CASSESQGRDGYTF.